The 29 T cell receptor beta chains below come from one sample, sequenced in a study of identical twins. TCRdb itself ran the 5' RACE reads through MiXCR, one entry per CDR3 protein. The sample lists about 690,000 distinct CDR3 sequences; approximately 6% were seen once. Sequencing was done on a sample of naive T cells sorted from blood. The source is a man younger than 35 in good health.

Many counts were recorded for this clonotype. V and J are TRBV29-1 and TRBJ1-4, with D unclear. CDR3 size: 12 residues. V shed 4 bases and J shed 3 bases, with 6 bases lying between them. Germline loops: CDR1 SQVTM, CDR2 ANQGSEA. CDR3 in amino acids: CSVVDANEKLFF. The CDR3 bases are TGCAGCGTTGTGGATGCTAATGAAAAACTGTTTTTT.

This clonotype has more than one count but fewer than ten. The chain recombines TRBV6-2 or TRBV6-3 with TRBJ2-2; 9 positions match TRBD2. The CDR3 is 15 residues long. With 8 bases clipped from V and 8 bases from J, the junction kept 12 bases outside the gene matches. Germline V gene data show CDR1 as MNHEY and CDR2 as SVGEGT. CDR3 nucleotides: TGTGCCAGCTACCCTGGCGGGAGGGCCAGAGGGGAGCTGTTTTTT. Translation: CASYPGGRARGELFF.

This clonotype came up once. The rearrangement links TRBV7-8 to TRBJ1-2; TRBD1 might be the D (5 bases). V lost 3 bases and J lost 0, with 20 bases in between. CDR1 SGHVS and CDR2 FQNEAQ come from the germline V gene. The CDR3 runs 18 residues. CDR3 sequence: CASSLGQRNVVTNYGYTF. The CDR3 DNA reads as TGTGCCAGCAGCTTGGGGCAGCGGAATGTGGTGACTAACTATGGCTACACCTTC.

This clonotype was detected many times. The V call is TRBV10-3, the J call TRBJ2-3; D is perhaps TRBD2 (6 bases). V gave up 3 bases and J gave up 3 bases, with 16 bases separating them. This CDR3 region has 16 residues. Looked up from germline, CDR1 is ENHRY and CDR2 is SYGVKD. The CDR3 protein is CAISDLEGLSTDTQYF. As DNA, the CDR3 is TGTGCCATCAGTGACCTGGAGGGGTTGTCGACAGATACGCAGTATTTT.

On this clonotype: This sequence may be a read error, since a much larger clone differs from it by one base. Since the CDR3 does not end with the conserved phenylalanine or tryptophan, this likely comes from a read error. This chain joins TRBV20-1 and TRBJ2-3; TRBD2 might be the D (6 bases). The germline V and J ends were trimmed by 6 bases and 0 bases, with 13 bases remaining between them. The CDR3 spans 14 residues. Per germline, CDR1 DFQATT and CDR2 SNEGSKA (reference sequence). This CDR3 reads CSAFGGTSTDTQYC. In DNA, the CDR3 is TGCAGTGCATTCGGCGGGACTAGCACAGATACGCAGTATTGT.

This clonotype was picked up many times. The chain carries TRBV20-1 and TRBJ2-1; 9 bases align to TRBD2. Germline-derived CDR1 and CDR2 are DFQATT and SNEGSKA (reference sequence). V lost 8 bases to trimming and J lost 4 bases; unmatched junction nucleotides: 6. The CDR3 extends over 13 amino acids. This chain's CDR3 is CSFPSGTYNEQFF. The CDR3, as DNA: TGCAGTTTTCCTAGCGGGACTTACAATGAGCAGTTCTTC.

This clonotype was counted a few times. The chain is built from TRBV6-1 and TRBJ2-5, with TRBD1 matching over 9 bases. V trimming: 10 bases; J trimming: 5 bases; junction bases outside the gene matches: 2. The CDR3 extends over 11 amino acids. Per germline, CDR1 MNHNS and CDR2 SASEGT. The CDR3 coding sequence is TGTGCCAACAGGGGGCCCGAGACCCAGTACTTC. It is translated as CANRGPETQYF.

The chain links TRBV7-9 to TRBJ1-1; possible D gene TRBD1, 5 bases. The CDR3 runs 15 residues. CDR1 and CDR2 (germline): SEHNR, FQNEAQ (reference sequence). With 5 bases removed from V and 0 bases from J, the gap between germline ends came to 13 bases. CDR3 residues: CASSPKTGLNTEAFF. CDR3 nucleotide sequence: TGTGCCAGCAGCCCCAAAACAGGCCTGAACACTGAAGCTTTCTTT.

This clonotype showed up many times. The J gene is TRBJ2-1, the V gene TRBV9; 11 bases are a match to TRBD2. The CDR3 extends over 21 amino acids. Germline V gene sequence: CDR1 SGDLS, CDR2 YYNGEE. The ends lost 0 bases at V and 1 base at J; junction bases unmatched: 15. CDR3 sequence: CASSVDARELAGVGSYNEQFF. DNA of the CDR3: TGTGCCAGCAGCGTAGATGCTAGGGAACTAGCGGGAGTAGGATCCTACAATGAGCAGTTCTTC.

This clonotype was seen repeatedly, ten times or more. This rearrangement joins TRBV4-2 to TRBJ2-2; 7 bases align to TRBD2. V lost 3 bases to trimming and J lost 2 bases; unmatched junction nucleotides: 9. The CDR3 is 17 residues long. Germline values: CDR1 LGHNA, CDR2 YNFKEQ. CDR3 DNA: TGTGCCAGCAGCCAGAGCCCCGGGACTACCAACACCGGGGAGCTGTTTTTT. Amino acids: CASSQSPGTTNTGELFF.

This clonotype came up many times. V and J are TRBV7-9 and TRBJ1-6, with a possible D match to TRBD1 (5 bases). The V end lost 4 bases, the J end lost 0 bases, and 13 bases lay between the germline ends. Per the germline V gene, CDR1 is SEHNR and CDR2 is FQNEAQ (reference sequence). This CDR3 contains 17 residues. The CDR3 DNA reads TGTGCCAGCAGCTCAGACAGTTTGAGCTCCTATAATTCACCCCTCCACTTT. It encodes CASSSDSLSSYNSPLHF.

This clonotype was seen a handful of times. The gene calls are TRBV5-1 and TRBJ2-5; D is undetermined. Germline V gene lookup returns CDR1 SGHRS and CDR2 YFSETQ. Trimming left V 1 base short and J 2 bases short, with 12 bases between. The CDR3 consists of 15 residues. The CDR3, as DNA: TGCGCCAGCAGCTTGCAGCAGCTTAGGCAAGAGACCCAGTACTTC. This encodes CASSLQQLRQETQYF. Variable domain in full (rest from reference TRBV5-1 and TRBJ2-5): KAGVTQTPRYLIKTRGQQVTLSCSPISGHRSVSWYQQTPGQGLQFLFEYFSETQRNKGNFPGRFSGRQFSNSRSEMNVSTLELGDSALYLCASSLQQLRQETQYFGPGTRLLVL.

This clonotype showed up just a few times. The chain is built from TRBV10-1 and TRBJ2-2; 12 positions agree with TRBD2. From germline, CDR1 is WNHNN and CDR2 SYGVQD (reference sequence). V was clipped by 4 bases and J by 7 bases; unmatched bases: 7. This CDR3 is 16 amino acids long. The CDR3 loop reads CASSGTGTSGFGELFF. The CDR3 bases are TGCGCCAGCAGTGGGACCGGGACTAGCGGGTTCGGGGAGCTGTTTTTT.

The V call is TRBV15, the J call TRBJ2-6; no definite D call. V dropped 4 bases and J dropped 3 bases, with 4 bases sitting between them. Per germline, CDR1 LNHNV and CDR2 YYDKDF (reference sequence). The CDR3 consists of 13 residues. This CDR3 is CATSKGGANVLTF. CDR3 in DNA: TGTGCCACCAGCAAGGGTGGGGCCAACGTCCTGACTTTC.

This clonotype was seen ten or more times. V is TRBV7-2 and J is TRBJ2-7; the D gene is possibly TRBD1 (5 bases). This CDR3 comprises 14 residues. Trimming took 3 bases from V and 2 from J, leaving 11 bases between them. Germline V CDR1 and CDR2: SGHTA, FQGNSA. In DNA form, the CDR3 reads TGTGCCAGCAGCTTCCGGCAGGGTGCCTACGAGCAGTACGTC. Amino acids: CASSFRQGAYEQYV.

This clonotype was found a few times. The rearrangement uses TRBV9 and TRBJ2-7, with 7 bases that match TRBD2. Germline V gives CDR1 SGDLS, CDR2 YYNGEE. V trimming: 0 bases; J trimming: 4 bases; junction bases outside the gene matches: 7. The CDR3 consists of 15 residues. The CDR3 nucleotides read TGTGCCAGCAGCGTAGCTCCTAGCGGAGCATACGAGCAGTACTTC. Its protein is CASSVAPSGAYEQYF.

This clonotype was detected a few times. The J gene is TRBJ2-3, the V gene TRBV3-1; 13 bases align to TRBD2. The CDR3 loop spans 17 amino acids. V was clipped by 0 bases and J by 5 bases; unmatched bases: 5. Germline CDR1 and CDR2: LGHDT and YNNKEL (reference sequence). The CDR3 nucleotides read TGTGCCAGCAGCCAAGATATACGGACTAGCGGGAGAGATACGCAGTATTTT. Its translation is CASSQDIRTSGRDTQYF.

This clonotype was recorded many times. In DNA form, the CDR3 reads TGTGCCAGCTGGTATAGCGGGGGCGCCTACGAGCAGTACTTC. Its protein product is CASWYSGGAYEQYF. The chain combines TRBV27 with TRBJ2-7, with 9 positions matching TRBD2. Germline V gene lookup returns CDR1 MNHEY and CDR2 SMNVEV (reference sequence). V shed 8 bases, J shed 2 bases, and the junction held 7 bases outside the gene matches. This CDR3 is built from 14 residues.

Many counts were recorded for this clonotype. The chain is built from TRBV10-3 and TRBJ2-1; D perhaps matches TRBD1 (6 bases). The V end was cut by 6 bases, the J end by 4 bases, with 10 bases between. Germline V gene lookup returns CDR1 ENHRY and CDR2 SYGVKD. This CDR3 comprises 13 residues. CDR3 in amino acids: CAIRVTGYNEQFF. The CDR3 coding sequence is TGTGCCATCAGGGTGACAGGATACAATGAGCAGTTCTTC.

This chain joins TRBV18 and TRBJ2-5; 11 nucleotides agree with TRBD2. The ends lost 2 bases at V and 4 bases at J; junction bases unmatched: 6. This CDR3 has 16 residues. CDR1 KGHSH and CDR2 LQKENI come from the germline V gene. The CDR3 reads CASSPYTSGGRETQYF. Here the CDR3 DNA reads TGTGCCAGCTCACCATATACTAGCGGGGGCCGAGAGACCCAGTACTTC.

This sequence joins TRBV5-1 and TRBJ2-1; TRBD1 aligns across 8 bases. CDR1 and CDR2 from the germline V gene are SGHRS and YFSETQ. The CDR3 is 17 amino acids. After removal of 4 bases from V and 6 bases from J, the junction contained 15 bases not matched to a gene. This CDR3 reads CASSPGFQTGDPNEQFF. The CDR3 coding sequence is TGCGCCAGCAGCCCAGGGTTCCAGACAGGGGATCCCAATGAGCAGTTCTTC. Supplemented by reference TRBV5-1 and TRBJ2-1, the full variable domain reads KAGVTQTPRYLIKTRGQQVTLSCSPISGHRSVSWYQQTPGQGLQFLFEYFSETQRNKGNFPGRFSGRQFSNSRSEMNVSTLELGDSALYLCASSPGFQTGDPNEQFFGPGTRLTVL.

The chain links TRBV27 to TRBJ1-1; D call uncertain. Germline V lookup: CDR1 MNHEY, CDR2 SMNVEV (reference sequence). The CDR3 has 14 residues. V was pared by 3 bases and J by 1 base, with 9 bases between. The CDR3 nucleotides are TGTGCCAGCAGTTTGCACAGCCCGAACACTGAAGCTTTCTTT. Translation: CASSLHSPNTEAFF.

This clonotype has a handful of counts. This sequence joins TRBV10-3 and TRBJ2-5; D unresolved. The germline V gene encodes CDR1 ENHRY and CDR2 SYGVKD. Trimming cost V 4 bases and J 0 bases, with 6 bases left between them. This CDR3 spans 13 amino acids. The CDR3 sequence is CAISVADQETQYF. The CDR3 DNA reads as TGTGCCATCAGTGTGGCCGACCAAGAGACCCAGTACTTC.

This clonotype was picked up a small number of times. This chain connects TRBV4-1 to TRBJ2-3, with D perhaps TRBD2 (5 bases). CDR3 length: 16 amino acids. Trimming removed 4 bases from V and 0 bases from J, with 14 bases in between. Germline V gene sequence: CDR1 MGHRA, CDR2 YSYEKL. The CDR3 DNA follows: TGCGCCAGCAGCCGATTCCTAGCTACTAGCACAGATACGCAGTATTTT. It translates to CASSRFLATSTDTQYF.

This clonotype was seen a few times. This chain uses TRBV24-1 with TRBJ2-3; unclear D gene. CDR1 is KGHDR and CDR2 is SFDVKD in the germline V gene. The CDR3 is made up of 16 amino acids. Trimming cost V 4 bases and J 0 bases, with 13 bases left between them. The CDR3 DNA reads TGTGCCACCAGTGAACATGGATTTACTAGCACAGATACGCAGTATTTT. This sequence encodes CATSEHGFTSTDTQYF.

This clonotype came up many times. The rearrangement uses TRBV12-3 or TRBV12-4 and TRBJ1-1; the D is unclear. The CDR3 totals 13 residues. V was cut by 2 bases and J by 6 bases, with 10 bases left in between. CDR3 DNA: TGTGCCAGCAGTTTAATTAGGGCGGCTGAAGCTTTCTTT. It codes for CASSLIRAAEAFF.

This clonotype showed up many times. This chain uses TRBV6-5 with TRBJ2-1; D is unresolved. CDR1 and CDR2 (germline): MNHEY, SVGAGI. Trimming took 4 bases from V and 9 from J, leaving 7 bases between them. CDR3 length: 11 amino acids. The CDR3 sequence is CASSWGREQFF. The CDR3 nucleotides are TGTGCCAGCAGTTGGGGTCGTGAGCAGTTCTTC.

This clonotype was seen repeatedly, ten times or more. This sequence joins TRBV7-9 and TRBJ1-1, with D possibly being TRBD1 (6 bases). Trimming stripped 11 bases from V and 4 bases from J, with 17 bases between. Germline assignment: CDR1 SEHNR and CDR2 FQNEAQ (reference sequence). CDR3 length: 13 residues. The CDR3 nucleotides read TGTGCCGGGATACAGGGAGGGGGCACTGAAGCTTTCTTT. It is translated as CAGIQGGGTEAFF. The entire variable domain, with the rest obtained from reference TRBV7-9 and TRBJ1-1, is as follows: DTGVSQNPRHKITKRGQNVTFRCDPISEHNRLYWYRQTLGQGPEFLTYFQNEAQLEKSRLLSDRFSAERPKGSFSTLEIQRTEQGDSAMYLCAGIQGGGTEAFFGQGTRLTVV.

This clonotype came up a few times. The chain has TRBV14 and TRBJ2-1; D may be TRBD2 (5 bases). Trimming removed 4 bases from V and 14 bases from J, with 15 bases in between. Germline assignment: CDR1 SGHDN and CDR2 FVKESK. The CDR3 is 12 amino acids. The CDR3 loop reads CASSPFVGEKFF. CDR3 bases: TGTGCCAGCAGCCCGTTCGTGGGAGAGAAGTTCTTC.